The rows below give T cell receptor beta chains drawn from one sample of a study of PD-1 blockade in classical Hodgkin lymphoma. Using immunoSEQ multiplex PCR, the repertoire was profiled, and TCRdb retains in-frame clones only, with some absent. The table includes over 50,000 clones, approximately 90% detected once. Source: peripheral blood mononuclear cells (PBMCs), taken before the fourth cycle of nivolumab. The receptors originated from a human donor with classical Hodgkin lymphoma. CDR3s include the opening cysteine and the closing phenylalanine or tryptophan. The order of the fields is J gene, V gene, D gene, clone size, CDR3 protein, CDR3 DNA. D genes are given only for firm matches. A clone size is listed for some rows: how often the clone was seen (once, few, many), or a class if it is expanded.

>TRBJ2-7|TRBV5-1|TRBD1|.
CASSLGTGVYEQYF
TGCGCCAGCAGCTTAGGGACAGGAGTTTACGAGCAGTACTTC
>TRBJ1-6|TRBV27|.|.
CASSTWGGDSPLHF
TGTGCCAGCAGTACCTGGGGGGGGGATTCACCCCTCCACTTT
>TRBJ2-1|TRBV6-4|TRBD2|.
CASSDGGTSSEQFF
TGTGCCAGCAGTGACGGAGGGACTAGCAGTGAGCAGTTCTTC
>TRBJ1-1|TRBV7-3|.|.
CASSLTLGTEAFF
TGTGCCAGCAGCTTAACGTTAGGAACTGAAGCTTTCTTT
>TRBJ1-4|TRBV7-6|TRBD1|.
CASSARGLDNEKLFF
TGTGCCAGCAGCGCCAGGGGGCTCGATAATGAAAAACTGTTTTTT
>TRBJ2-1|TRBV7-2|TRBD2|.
CASRTQLLTGGPYVEQFF
TGTGCCAGCAGAACCCAACTTTTGACGGGGGGGCCTTATGTTGAGCAGTTCTTC
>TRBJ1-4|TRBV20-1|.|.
CSATSEKLFF
TGCAGTGCCACTAGCGAAAAACTGTTTTTT
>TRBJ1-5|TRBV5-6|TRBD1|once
CASSLRRGQKINQPQHF
TGTGCCAGCAGCTTGAGGCGGGGACAGAAAATCAATCAGCCCCAGCATTTT
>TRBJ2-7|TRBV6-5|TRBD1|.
CASSWAGTGGDEQYF
TGTGCCAGCAGTTGGGCCGGGACAGGGGGCGACGAGCAGTACTTC
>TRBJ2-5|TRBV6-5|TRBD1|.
CASSAGQVPRGTQYF
TGTGCCAGCAGCGCAGGACAGGTCCCTCGGGGGACCCAGTACTTC
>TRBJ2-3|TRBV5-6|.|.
CASSLNGDSTDTQYF
TGTGCCAGCAGCTTGAATGGGGATAGCACAGATACGCAGTATTTT
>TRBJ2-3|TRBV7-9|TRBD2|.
CASSFPGGGANTQYF
TGTGCCAGCAGCTTCCCCGGCGGGGGGGCAAATACGCAGTATTTT
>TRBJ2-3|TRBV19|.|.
CASSSLTRTQYF
TGTGCCAGTAGTTCTCTAACACGTACGCAGTATTTT
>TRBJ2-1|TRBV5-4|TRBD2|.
CASSPLAGPYNEQFF
TGTGCCAGCAGCCCGCTAGCGGGACCCTACAATGAGCAGTTCTTC
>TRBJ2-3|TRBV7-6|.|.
CASSLLGVFTDTQYF
TGTGCCAGCAGCTTACTAGGGGTTTTCACAGATACGCAGTATTTT
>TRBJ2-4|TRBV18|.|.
CASSLQGGDIQYF
TGTGCCAGCTCACTGCAGGGGGGTGACATTCAGTACTTC
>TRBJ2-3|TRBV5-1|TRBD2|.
CASRTSGGDSDTQYF
TGCGCCAGCAGGACTAGCGGGGGGGATTCAGATACGCAGTATTTT
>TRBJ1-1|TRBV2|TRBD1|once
CASSDRVVNTEAFF
TGTGCCAGCTCGGACAGGGTTGTGAACACTGAAGCTTTCTTT
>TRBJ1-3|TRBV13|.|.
CASSPLQGSGNTIYF
TGTGCCAGCAGCCCGCTACAGGGCTCTGGAAACACCATATATTTT
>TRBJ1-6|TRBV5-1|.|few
CASSLEGSGNSPLHF
TGCGCCAGCAGCTTGGAGGGGTCAGGTAATTCACCCCTCCACTTT
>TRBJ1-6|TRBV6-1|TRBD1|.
CASSEDRVNSPLHF
TGTGCCAGCAGCGAGGACAGGGTTAATTCACCCCTCCACTTT
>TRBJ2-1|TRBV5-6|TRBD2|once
CASSFAGGRYEQFF
TGTGCCAGCAGCTTTGCGGGGGGGCGGTATGAGCAGTTCTTC
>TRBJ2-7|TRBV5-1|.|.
CASSLAPVSSVEQYF
TGCGCCAGCAGCTTGGCCCCGGTGAGCAGTGTGGAGCAGTACTTC
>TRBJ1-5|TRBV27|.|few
CASSPGRSWNQPQHF
TGTGCCAGCAGTCCTGGACGGTCTTGGAATCAGCCCCAGCATTTT
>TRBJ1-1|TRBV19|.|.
CATTTLRVKNTEAFF
TGTGCCACAACGACCCTCAGGGTAAAGAACACTGAAGCTTTCTTT
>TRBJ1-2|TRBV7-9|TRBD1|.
CASSLLVTGVNYGYTF
TGTGCCAGCAGCTTGTTGGTGACAGGGGTTAACTATGGCTACACCTTC
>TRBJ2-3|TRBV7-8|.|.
CASSLLPAVGQYF
TGTGCCAGCAGCTTACTTCCGGCGGTAGGGCAGTATTTT
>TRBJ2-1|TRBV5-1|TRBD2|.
CASTERGDYNEQFF
TGCGCCAGCACGGAGCGGGGGGACTACAATGAGCAGTTCTTC
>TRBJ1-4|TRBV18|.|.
CASSPPLQVNHYEKLFF
TGTGCCAGCTCACCACCGTTACAGGTAAACCATTATGAAAAACTGTTTTTT
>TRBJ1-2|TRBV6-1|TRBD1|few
CASSVQTGGYGYTF
TGTGCCAGCAGTGTACAGACAGGGGGCTATGGCTACACCTTC
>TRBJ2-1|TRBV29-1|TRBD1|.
CSAGTGGAGSYNEQFF
TGCAGCGCCGGAACAGGGGGCGCGGGCTCCTACAATGAGCAGTTCTTC
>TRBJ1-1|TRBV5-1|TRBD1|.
CASSYGQGNTEAFF
TGCGCCAGCAGCTATGGACAGGGGAACACTGAAGCTTTCTTT
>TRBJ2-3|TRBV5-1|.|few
CASSLERAGTQYF
TGCGCCAGCAGCTTGGAAAGGGCGGGTACGCAGTATTTT
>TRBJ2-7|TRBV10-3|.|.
CAISETSTYEQYF
TGTGCCATCAGTGAGACTTCCACCTACGAGCAGTACTTC
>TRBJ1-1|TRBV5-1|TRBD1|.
CASSSQGGPNTEAFF
TGCGCCAGCAGTTCCCAGGGGGGACCAAACACTGAAGCTTTCTTT
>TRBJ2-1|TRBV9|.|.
CASSLEGEQFF
TGTGCCAGCAGCCTTGAGGGTGAGCAGTTCTTC
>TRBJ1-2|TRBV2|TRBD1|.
CASSPSGGAYGYTF
TGTGCCAGCAGTCCATCAGGGGGCGCCTATGGCTACACCTTC
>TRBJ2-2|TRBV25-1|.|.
CASSRGWGLGTGELFF
TGTGCCAGCAGCCGAGGTTGGGGTCTGGGCACCGGGGAGCTGTTTTTT
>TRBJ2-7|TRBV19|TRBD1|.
CASPTGDSYEQYF
TGTGCCAGTCCAACAGGGGATTCCTACGAGCAGTACTTC
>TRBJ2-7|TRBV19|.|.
CASKRGGDSYEQYF
TGTGCCAGTAAGAGGGGCGGGGACTCCTACGAGCAGTACTTC
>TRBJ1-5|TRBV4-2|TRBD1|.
CASRGQLDGNQPQHF
TGTGCCAGCAGGGGACAGTTGGACGGGAATCAGCCCCAGCATTTT
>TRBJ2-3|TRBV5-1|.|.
CASSFGRASTDTQYF
TGCGCCAGCAGCTTCGGCAGGGCCTCCACAGATACGCAGTATTTT
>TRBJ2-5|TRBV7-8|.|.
CASSSAETQYF
TGTGCCAGCAGCTCCGCAGAGACCCAGTACTTC
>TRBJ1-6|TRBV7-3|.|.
CASSLMGFDSPLHF
TGTGCCAGCAGCTTAATGGGATTTGATTCACCCCTCCACTTT
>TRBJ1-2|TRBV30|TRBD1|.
CAWISRWDRITNYGYTF
TGTGCCTGGATATCTCGTTGGGACAGGATTACTAACTATGGCTACACCTTC
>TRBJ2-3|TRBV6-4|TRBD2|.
CASSATSEGTDTQYF
TGTGCCAGCAGTGCTACTAGCGAGGGCACAGATACGCAGTATTTT
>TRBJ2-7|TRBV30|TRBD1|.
CAWQATGSSYEQYF
TGTGCCTGGCAAGCGACAGGGAGCTCCTACGAGCAGTACTTC
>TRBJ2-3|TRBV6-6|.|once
CASKHSASTDTQYF
TGTGCCAGCAAGCACTCGGCTAGCACAGATACGCAGTATTTT
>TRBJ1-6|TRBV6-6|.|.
CASSYLGSRDNSPLHF
TGTGCCAGCAGTTACTTGGGGAGTCGGGATAATTCACCCCTCCACTTT
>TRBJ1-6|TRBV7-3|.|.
CASSLSGDSPLHF
TGTGCCAGCAGCTTATCGGGGGATTCACCCCTCCACTTT
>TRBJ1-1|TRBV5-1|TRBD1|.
CASGQGTEAFF
TGCGCCAGCGGACAGGGAACTGAAGCTTTCTTT
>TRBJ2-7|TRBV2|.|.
CASRDWYSYEQYF
TGTGCCAGCAGGGACTGGTATTCCTACGAGCAGTACTTC
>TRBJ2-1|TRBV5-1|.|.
CASSPGAYNEQFF
TGCGCCAGCAGCCCAGGGGCTTACAATGAGCAGTTCTTC
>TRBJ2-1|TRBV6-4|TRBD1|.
CASSDSGTGETEQFF
TGTGCCAGCAGTGACTCTGGGACAGGGGAGACTGAGCAGTTCTTC
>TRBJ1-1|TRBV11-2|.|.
CASSFIRGGEAFF
TGTGCCAGCAGCTTTATCCGAGGGGGTGAAGCTTTCTTT